These 3 T cell receptor beta chains came from one sample sequenced in a study of cytomegalovirus exposure and HLA in healthy donors. Vbeta (60) and Jbeta (13) primers were used in the PCR. Sequenced by immunoSEQ multiplex PCR; TCRdb stores in-frame clones only, minus some. In the table there are 120,000 or so clones, roughly 18% of which are singletons. The sequenced sample was PBMCs. These receptors all come from a female donor in good health and CMV-seropositive.

This clone was detected a few times. The rearrangement uses TRBV7-9 and TRBJ1-4; 9 nucleotides line up with TRBD1. The CDR3 is made up of 16 amino acids. The germline gives CDR1 SEHNR, CDR2 FQNEAQ (reference sequence). V was clipped by 6 bases and J by 5 bases; unmatched bases: 10. DNA of the CDR3: TGTGCCAGCAGATGGGGACAGGGATCACAAAATGAAAAACTGTTTTTT. Amino acid sequence: CASRWGQGSQNEKLFF.

The chain has TRBV9 and TRBJ2-3, with 9 bases aligning to TRBD1. The CDR3 is 17 amino acids. The V segment lost 4 bases and the J segment 2 bases; nucleotides outside the gene matches: 11. Germline assignment: CDR1 SGDLS and CDR2 YYNGEE. CDR3 bases: TGTGCCAGCAGCCCTTCCCGGGACAGGGAGTTCACAGATACGCAGTATTTT. Translation gives CASSPSRDREFTDTQYF. The full variable domain, rest sourced from reference TRBV9 and TRBJ2-3, is DSGVTQTPKHLITATGQRVTLRCSPRSGDLSVYWYQQSLDQGLQFLIQYYNGEERAKGNILERFSAQQFPDLHSELNLSSLELGDSALYFCASSPSRDREFTDTQYFGPGTRLTVL.

The chain carries TRBV5-6 and TRBJ1-5; D unclear. CDR1 and CDR2 from the germline V gene are SGHDT and YYEEEE. CDR3 length equals 16 residues. Trimming took off 3 bases at V and 5 bases at J, with 18 bases between the two ends. The CDR3 coding sequence is TGTGCCAGCAGCTCTAAACCCCGGAGCCTAGATCAGCCCCAGCATTTT. Translation: CASSSKPRSLDQPQHF.